This TCR beta chain came from a study of cytomegalovirus exposure and HLA in healthy donors. Of note for this clone: The antigen is unknown.

Study conclusions and caveats: It was reportedly the case that the classifier diagnosed cytomegalovirus status with high specificity and sensitivity.

This CDR3 is 14 amino acids long. The germline V gene encodes CDR1 MNHEY and CDR2 SMNVEV (reference sequence). Researchers ran the PCR with 60 Vbeta and 13 Jbeta primers. Generated by immunoSEQ multiplex PCR, the TCRdb table keeps only in-frame clones and is missing some. The sample lists about 190,000 clones; 84% were seen once. Sequences were obtained from PBMCs. The chain recombines TRBV27 with TRBJ2-5, with 8 positions matching TRBD2. The J call is doubtful: the DNA matches TRBJ2-7 better. The origin of this receptor is a boy younger than 18 in good health and CMV-seronegative. In nucleotides, the CDR3 is TGTGCCAGCAGAACGAGGACTAGCTACCACGAGCAGTACTTC. Amino acid sequence: CASRTRTSYHEQYF.